This T cell receptor (beta chain) was identified during a study of blood T cell repertoires in COVID-19. In the study overall: T cells, B-cell-depleted T cells, or PBMCs provided the cDNA or gDNA that served as material.

With 6 bases removed from V and 4 bases from J, the gap between germline ends came to 14 bases. There are 14 residues in the CDR3. Germline V gives CDR1 SGHTA, CDR2 FQGTGA. As originally analysed: Amplification from reference gene primers served as the basis for estimated nucleated cell counts. The table came from immunoSEQ multiplex PCR; TCRdb's copy has only in-frame clones and leaves some out. V, J and clone size were drawn from that table, and D and trimming were deduced from the DNA. The repertoire holds 150,000 to 200,000 clones, with roughly four fifths as singletons. This receptor was identified in a woman aged 70-85 years with COVID-19, enrolled during active disease. The chain is built from TRBV7-3 and TRBJ2-3; D gene uncertain. The specimen was peripheral blood. In DNA, the CDR3 is TGTGCCAGCAGTAAACAATCCCCCCCAGATACGCAGTATTTT. It translates to CASSKQSPPDTQYF.